The sequence of this TCR beta chain was determined in a study of T cells in Graves' hyperthyroidism and ophthalmopathy. The CDR3 is 15 amino acids. Germline loops: CDR1 MDHEN, CDR2 SYDVKM. The V gene end was trimmed by 6 bases and the J gene end by 1 base; junction bases not matched to a gene: 7. This clonotype has a count of ten or more. TCR beta CDR3 sequences were amplified from RNA transcripts. The TCR CDR3 first-round RT-PCR relied on the HTBI primer set. TCRdb fed the multiplex PCR reads into MiXCR, producing one record per CDR3 protein. The profile shows under 400,000 distinct CDR3 sequences, roughly 15% of them singletons.

The sample taken for sequencing was blood. The V and J genes are TRBV28 and TRBJ2-7, with 9 bases matching TRBD1. The clonotype comes from a young man with Graves' hyperthyroidism. The CDR3 DNA reads TGTGCCAGCAGCGCCTGGGGACAGGGTTCCTACGAGCAGTACTTC. This translates into CASSAWGQGSYEQYF.